This T cell receptor (beta chain) was captured by sequencing in a study of blood T cell repertoires in COVID-19. Looking at the study overall: Donors in the United States, Italy and Spain gave samples during acute or convalescent COVID-19. PBMCs, B-cell-depleted T cells, or T cells provided the cDNA or gDNA that made up the material.

Clones were read by immunoSEQ multiplex PCR, and TCRdb kept only the in-frame ones, dropping some. The sample contains about 350,000 clones, roughly 89% of which appear only once. The TCR sequence derives from a woman aged 55-70 years with COVID-19, enrolled during active disease. Sequenced: peripheral blood.

CDR3 in amino acids: CASKTSGNEQYF. The CDR3 region has the DNA TGTGCCAGCAAGACTAGCGGGAACGAGCAGTACTTC. The V gene is TRBV2, the J gene TRBJ2-7; 11 nucleotides match TRBD2. The CDR3 sequence is 12 residues long. V gave up 7 bases and J gave up 5 bases; unmatched junction bases: 1. The V gene's germline CDR1 is SNHLY and CDR2 FYNNEI. Full variable domain (missing parts from reference TRBV2 and TRBJ2-7): EPEVTQTPSHQVTQMGQEVILRCVPISNHLYFYWYRQILGQKVEFLVSFYNNEISEKSEIFDDQFSVERPDGSNFTLKIRSTKLEDSAMYFCASKTSGNEQYFGPGTRLTVT.